This passage covers 8 T cell receptor beta chains from one sample sequenced in a study of T cell responses to AZD1222 COVID-19 vaccine. The repertoire was sequenced with immunoSEQ multiplex PCR; TCRdb's copy has only in-frame clones and lacks some. The sample has around 130,000 clones; about 90% are singletons. The starting material was peripheral blood, obtained 28 days after the second AZD1222 dose. These receptors were taken from an adult who received the AZD1222 COVID-19 vaccine.

The V and J genes are TRBV29-1 and TRBJ1-1, with TRBD1 identical over 10 bases. The ends lost 3 bases at V and 4 bases at J; junction bases unmatched: 2. CDR3 length: 13 amino acids. CDR1 and CDR2 (germline): SQVTM, ANQGSEA. In nucleotides, the CDR3 is TGCAGCGTTGACGGACAGGGGGTCACTGAAGCTTTCTTT. Residues: CSVDGQGVTEAFF.

This rearrangement joins TRBV6-4 to TRBJ1-1, with no clear D. This CDR3 spans 13 amino acids. Trimming shortened V by 2 bases and J by 2 bases, and 6 bases separated the two germline ends. CDR1 MRHNA and CDR2 SNTAGT come from the germline V gene. Here the CDR3 reads CASSDQPNTEAFF. DNA for the CDR3: TGTGCCAGCAGTGACCAACCTAACACTGAAGCTTTCTTT.

The sample holds one count of this clone. The gene calls are TRBV2 and TRBJ1-5, with 7 bases identical to TRBD1. This CDR3 comprises 16 residues. Germline CDR1 reads SNHLY; CDR2 reads FYNNEI. V lost 6 bases, J lost 1 base, and 9 bases stayed unmatched. The CDR3 DNA reads TGTGCCAGCAGGTTCACAGGGGTGATAAGCAATCAGCCCCAGCATTTT. Its translation is CASRFTGVISNQPQHF. The full variable domain, its missing parts supplied by reference TRBV2 and TRBJ1-5, is EPEVTQTPSHQVTQMGQEVILRCVPISNHLYFYWYRQILGQKVEFLVSFYNNEISEKSEIFDDQFSVERPDGSNFTLKIRSTKLEDSAMYFCASRFTGVISNQPQHFGDGTRLSIL.

V gene TRBV9 combines with J gene TRBJ2-7; D might be TRBD2 (6 bases). The CDR3 is made up of 15 amino acids. Per the germline V gene, CDR1 is SGDLS and CDR2 is YYNGEE. Trimming cost V 4 bases and J 0 bases, with 14 bases left between them. The CDR3 DNA follows: TGTGCCAGCAGCCCGGGACTTCAAAACTCCTACGAGCAGTACTTC. This encodes CASSPGLQNSYEQYF.

The chain recombines TRBV11-3 with TRBJ1-1, with D possibly matching TRBD1 (5 bases). V was cut by 4 bases and J by 3 bases, with 12 bases left in between. CDR1 is SGHNT and CDR2 is YENEEA in the germline V gene. The CDR3 loop spans 14 amino acids. The DNA of the CDR3 is TGTGCCAGCAGCTGGGGGGAAGCTTACACTGAAGCTTTCTTT. Translated: CASSWGEAYTEAFF.

The rearrangement links TRBV4-2 to TRBJ1-5; possible D gene TRBD1, 5 bases. V was trimmed by 0 bases and J by 9 bases, leaving 18 bases between them. The CDR3 spans 16 residues. Per the germline V gene, CDR1 is LGHNA and CDR2 is YNFKEQ. CDR3 sequence reads: CASSQDEFDSGGPQHF. In DNA form, the CDR3 reads TGTGCCAGCAGCCAAGATGAGTTTGACAGCGGCGGGCCCCAGCATTTT.

In regard to this clone: This CDR3 is also generated by other DNA sequences in the sample. This sequence joins TRBV12-3 or TRBV12-4 and TRBJ1-2, with 8 bases aligning to TRBD1. This CDR3 contains 13 residues. Trimming cost V 5 bases and J 4 bases; bases outside gene matches: 3. The CDR3 nucleotides read TGTGCCAGCAGTCTCGGACAGGGCTATGGCTACACCTTC. Protein: CASSLGQGYGYTF.

The V gene is TRBV7-9, the J gene TRBJ1-4; D unresolved. Germline V gene data show CDR1 as SEHNR and CDR2 as FQNEAQ (reference sequence). This CDR3 region has 14 residues. Trimming pared 8 bases from V and 8 bases from J, leaving 18 bases between. CDR3 in amino acids: CASSEAGLGEKLFF. CDR3 DNA sequence: TGTGCCAGCTCGGAGGCGGGCCTGGGGGAAAAACTGTTTTTT.